The 17 T cell receptor beta chains below all came from one sample that was sequenced in a study of T cells after yellow fever vaccination. TCRdb ran MiXCR on the 5' RACE reads and lists one entry per CDR3 protein. The sample includes roughly 160,000 distinct CDR3 sequences, 6% to 7.5% of them seen just once. The sample consisted of CD4+ T cells sorted from PBMCs, taken 4 to 5 days after the first yellow fever vaccination. The source is a man younger than 30 who received the YFV17D yellow fever vaccine.

This clonotype was picked up a small number of times. This sequence joins TRBV19 and TRBJ2-1, with D perhaps TRBD2 (5 bases). In germline, CDR1 is LNHDA, CDR2 SQIVND (reference sequence). Trimming stripped 7 bases from V and 1 base from J, with 11 bases between. This CDR3 spans 14 amino acids. The CDR3 loop reads CASTSGISYNEQFF. In DNA, the CDR3 is TGTGCCAGTACCTCCGGGATATCCTACAATGAGCAGTTCTTC.

The sample holds a few counts of this clonotype. V gene TRBV6-5 combines with J gene TRBJ1-1; 7 nucleotides agree with TRBD1. V shed 8 bases and J 3 bases; nucleotides not matched to a gene: 9. The CDR3 is 14 amino acids. Per the germline V gene, CDR1 is MNHEY and CDR2 is SVGAGI. CDR3 sequence: CASYGRGRDTEAFF. CDR3 nucleotides: TGTGCCAGCTACGGGAGGGGGCGGGACACTGAAGCTTTCTTT.

This clonotype was seen more than once but under ten times. This chain connects TRBV7-2 to TRBJ2-5; 10 nucleotides line up with TRBD1. From germline, CDR1 is SGHTA and CDR2 FQGNSA. V lost 3 bases, J lost 3 bases, and 4 bases stayed unmatched. The CDR3 has 15 residues. The DNA of the CDR3 is TGTGCCAGCAGCTTTATGGGGACAGGGGAAGAGACCCAGTACTTC. As protein: CASSFMGTGEETQYF.

This clonotype was counted many times. The V call is TRBV5-1, the J call TRBJ2-3, with D hard to call. CDR1 and CDR2 (germline): SGHRS, YFSETQ. V lost 0 bases to trimming and J lost 7 bases, with 3 bases between them. This CDR3 has 11 amino acids. The CDR3 protein is CASSLDHTQYF. The CDR3 DNA follows: TGCGCCAGCAGCTTGGACCATACGCAGTATTTT. The complete variable domain, with remaining parts taken from reference TRBV5-1 and TRBJ2-3, reads KAGVTQTPRYLIKTRGQQVTLSCSPISGHRSVSWYQQTPGQGLQFLFEYFSETQRNKGNFPGRFSGRQFSNSRSEMNVSTLELGDSALYLCASSLDHTQYFGPGTRLTVL.

Ten or more counts support this clonotype. The V gene is TRBV5-1, the J gene TRBJ2-5; D is unresolved. Between the trimmed V and J ends, which lost 0 bases and 2 bases, there was a span of 8 bases. This CDR3 contains 14 residues. Germline CDR1 and CDR2: SGHRS and YFSETQ. The CDR3 sequence is CASSLEQIQETQYF. The DNA for the CDR3 is TGCGCCAGCAGCTTGGAACAGATTCAAGAGACCCAGTACTTC.

In this sample, this clonotype turned up many times. This sequence joins TRBV29-1 and TRBJ2-2; no firm D call. The CDR3 covers 14 residues. Germline CDR1 and CDR2: SQVTM and ANQGSEA. V was pared by 4 bases and J by 2 bases, with 11 bases between. The CDR3 nucleotides read TGCAGCGTTGCGCGGCCTCCCAACACCGGGGAGCTGTTTTTT. Translation: CSVARPPNTGELFF.

V usage is TRBV5-1 and J usage is TRBJ1-1; 8 nucleotides align to TRBD1. V trimming: 8 bases; J trimming: 1 base; junction bases outside the gene matches: 7. CDR3 size: 14 residues. The germline CDR1 and CDR2 sequences are SGHRS and YFSETQ. The CDR3 sequence: CASGTGEENTEAFF. CDR3 DNA: TGCGCCAGTGGGACAGGAGAGGAGAACACTGAAGCTTTCTTT.

This clonotype was seen many times. The chain is built from TRBV20-1 and TRBJ2-5; 8 nucleotides align to TRBD1. Germline CDR1 is DFQATT and CDR2 is SNEGSKA (reference sequence). With 0 bases clipped from V and 6 bases from J, the junction kept 12 bases outside the gene matches. This CDR3 is 16 amino acids long. The CDR3: CSARDLRQGNVKTQYF. CDR3 nucleotide sequence: TGCAGTGCTAGAGATCTGCGACAGGGGAATGTAAAGACCCAGTACTTC.

This clonotype was seen at least ten times. CDR3 nucleotides: TGCGCCAGCAGCTGGCCGGGGCAGGGCGACGAGCAGTACTTC. Translation gives CASSWPGQGDEQYF. The chain recombines TRBV5-1 with TRBJ2-7; D may match TRBD1 or TRBD2 (5 bases each). The CDR3 runs 14 residues. From germline, CDR1 is SGHRS and CDR2 YFSETQ. Trimming left V 3 bases short and J 5 bases short, with 15 bases between. The variable domain in full, with the rest retrieved from reference TRBV5-1 and TRBJ2-7, is KAGVTQTPRYLIKTRGQQVTLSCSPISGHRSVSWYQQTPGQGLQFLFEYFSETQRNKGNFPGRFSGRQFSNSRSEMNVSTLELGDSALYLCASSWPGQGDEQYFGPGTRLTVT.

The V and J genes are TRBV20-1 and TRBJ2-6; no firm D call. This CDR3 comprises 16 residues. The germline V and J ends were trimmed by 3 bases and 3 bases, with 15 bases remaining between them. Germline V gene lookup returns CDR1 DFQATT and CDR2 SNEGSKA (reference sequence). CDR3 DNA sequence: TGCAGTGCTAGTATGGACCTTCGTAGTGGGGCCAACGTCCTGACTTTC. It is translated as CSASMDLRSGANVLTF.

CDR3 nucleotide sequence: TGTGCCAGCAGCTTCGACGAGAACTATGGCTACACCTTC. Translated: CASSFDENYGYTF. V and J are TRBV7-3 and TRBJ1-2; D unresolved. V dropped 3 bases and J dropped 2 bases, with 7 bases sitting between them. The CDR3 length is 13 residues. Germline assignment: CDR1 SGHTA and CDR2 FQGTGA.

This clonotype appeared many times. The chain has TRBV7-2 and TRBJ2-7; 7 bases are shared with TRBD1. This CDR3 is 14 amino acids long. The V gene's germline CDR1 is SGHTA and CDR2 FQGNSA. V was clipped by 5 bases and J by 1 base; unmatched bases: 5. The chain's CDR3 is CASSTRQGSYEQYF. CDR3 nucleotide sequence: TGTGCCAGCAGCACCAGACAGGGTTCCTACGAGCAGTACTTC. The whole variable domain, remainder taken from reference TRBV7-2 and TRBJ2-7, is GAGVSQSPSNKVTEKGKDVELRCDPISGHTALYWYRQSLGQGLEFLIYFQGNSAPDKSGLPSDRFSAERTGGSVSTLTIQRTQQEDSAVYLCASSTRQGSYEQYFGPGTRLTVT.

This clonotype has just a few counts. The gene calls are TRBV4-1 and TRBJ2-7; possible D gene TRBD1, 6 bases. Germline-derived CDR1 and CDR2 are MGHRA and YSYEKL. The ends were cut back, 3 bases at V and 0 bases at J, with 15 bases in the middle. This CDR3 is built from 16 residues. CDR3 nucleotide sequence: TGCGCCAGCAGCCACCTGACAGGTGATAGCTCCTACGAGCAGTACTTC. It yields the protein CASSHLTGDSSYEQYF.

This clonotype was detected many times. This sequence joins TRBV7-6 and TRBJ1-6; D not certain. CDR3 length: 16 amino acids. Per the germline V gene, CDR1 is SGHVS and CDR2 is FNYEAQ. The V end was cut by 1 base, the J end by 7 bases, with 14 bases between. This chain's CDR3 is CASSLGSGDENSPLHF. CDR3 bases: TGTGCCAGCAGCTTAGGGTCCGGAGACGAGAATTCACCCCTCCACTTT. Variable domain in full (rest from reference TRBV7-6 and TRBJ1-6): GAGVSQSPRYKVTKRGQDVALRCDPISGHVSLYWYRQALGQGPEFLTYFNYEAQQDKSGLPNDRFSAERPEGSISTLTIQRTEQRDSAMYRCASSLGSGDENSPLHFGNGTRLTVT.

The table lists this clonotype with a few counts. The rearrangement links TRBV25-1 to TRBJ2-7, with D possibly TRBD1 on 6 matching bases. V lost 3 bases to trimming and J lost 9 bases, with 21 bases between them. The CDR3 consists of 15 residues. CDR1 and CDR2 from the germline V gene are MGHDK and SYGVNS. The CDR3 coding sequence is TGTGCCAGCAGTGACACAGGGAAACCTTGGAAGGGGCAGTACTTC. It codes for CASSDTGKPWKGQYF.

This clonotype was seen ten or more times. The chain has TRBV28 and TRBJ2-7; D perhaps matches TRBD1 (8 bases). The CDR3 extends over 13 amino acids. From germline, CDR1 is MDHEN and CDR2 SYDVKM. Deletions cut 6 bases from V and 2 bases from J, with 11 bases between. CDR3 in DNA: TGTGCCAGCAGCACAGGGGGGGCCTACGAGCAGTACTTC. This encodes CASSTGGAYEQYF.

The V call is TRBV15, the J call TRBJ2-2; D remains ambiguous. The germline V gene has CDR1 LNHNV and CDR2 YYDKDF (reference sequence). The CDR3 covers 14 residues. Trimming pared 5 bases from V and 1 base from J, leaving 8 bases between. The CDR3 DNA sequence: TGTGCCACCAGCCGGTGGGGGAACACCGGGGAGCTGTTTTTT. This encodes CATSRWGNTGELFF.